This T cell receptor (beta chain) was sequenced in a study of blood T cells in healthy people across ages (dated by TCRdb to the mid-2010s). Describing the broader study: In model experiments, template switching captured roughly one uniquely barcoded TCR beta cDNA molecule for every two T cells. Using deep sequencing normalized with unique cDNA molecular identifiers, the study measured how TCR beta repertoire diversity changes with age. Four age groups were formed from the donors: young (average about 15 years), middle-aged (around 41), aged (around 62) and long-lived (about 75). To avoid experimental bias, donors of different ages were spread randomly across the sequencing lanes. Two additional independent replicas of 1 million unique cDNA reads from the same blood draw were analyzed for two donors (one aged 18 to 29 and one aged 80 or older). Results and caveats for the whole study, not just this receptor: Compared with the aged group, the long-lived group had more naive CD4+ T cells, fewer expanded clones and increased TCR diversity, a pattern suggesting age selection. Observed TCR beta diversity per million T cells fell roughly linearly with age, and a significant reduction was already apparent by age around 39. A strong correlation was found between observed TCR beta diversity and the percentage of naive T cells measured by flow cytometry. Bulk unsorted PBMC profiling prevented conclusive comparison of naive and antigen-experienced compartments. Estimates of total diversity based on one million sequenced T cells were considered lower bounds and underestimates. Donor CMV infection status was unknown, potentially confounding age-related changes in expanded clonotypes.

Library prep was done by 5' RACE. The reads were generated on an Illumina HiSeq 2500. A second PCR of roughly 7 to 11 cycles was performed with a sample-barcoded 5' primer and a J-beta primer mix. Each TCR beta cDNA molecule received a unique molecular identifier from a template-switch 5' adaptor carrying 12 random nucleotides. Each sample yielded at least 2.5 million CDR3-containing paired-end reads. First-strand cDNA was synthesized from all RNA with the Mint cDNA synthesis kit, primed by a TRBC-specific oligonucleotide. After uracil-DNA glycosylase treatment, a first 18-cycle PCR used universal primers M1SS and BC2_uni_R on all cDNA. Turning to the authors' computational methods: For normalization, 1 million high-quality reads were randomly selected from each sample, with every read carrying a distinct molecular identifier. Instead of being binned into consensus sequences, reads with shared molecular identifiers were discarded. MiTCR, set to a Q25 quality threshold and the strictest error-elimination algorithm, was used for CDR3 identification, clonotype clustering and error correction. A nonparametric unseen species model with Euler transformation was used to estimate lower-bound total TCR beta diversity. TCRdb ran its own pipeline on the public reads, namely fastp trimming at Q25 and MiXCR clone calling, and kept in-frame beta chains. Entries are consolidated by CDR3 protein sequence, retaining the most common genes and DNA. The V and J calls follow TCRdb's processing rather than the paper's. A total of fewer than 750,000 distinct CDR3 sequences appear in this sample, around 50% of them only once. Together, the top ten hold 13% of the sample.

The CDR3 covers 14 residues, taking in both the cysteine and the phenylalanine. The retained sequence is limited to the CDR3, 42 bases, with the frame set at the first base. Here V drops 5 bases and J drops 9 bases, and the junction holds 9 bases not matched to any gene. The germline V gene (reference sequence) provides CDR1 SEHNR and CDR2 FQNEAQ. The donors were roughly 38 Caucasian individuals from Russia, aged roughly 6 to 100 years, who were systemically healthy. Approximately 10 milliliters of peripheral blood were collected from each donor into EDTA-treated Vacutainer tubes. Ficoll-Paque density-gradient centrifugation was used to isolate PBMCs, with at least 6.5 million per sample. Trizol reagent was used to extract total RNA from the PBMCs, yielding at least 5 micrograms per sample. For every donor, an aliquot of PBMCs went through flow cytometry to measure the percentages of naive CD45RAhigh/CD27high T cells.

To note about this clonotype: Its antigen is unknown. No much larger clone is present one base from it, and per-base qualities are unavailable.

Sequenced input: blood. The receptor chain draws on TRBV7-9 and TRBJ2-5, and 10 junction bases match TRBD1. The clonotype comes from a woman older than 75 in good health. The nucleotide sequence is given as TGTGCCAGCAGCCTACCGGGACAGGGGTCGGCCCAGTACTTC. The encoded protein is CASSLPGQGSAQYF.